This T cell receptor beta chain was identified in a study of cytomegalovirus exposure and HLA in healthy donors. The CDR3 has 15 amino acids. V was clipped by 2 bases and J by 6 bases, with 17 bases between them. Germline V lookup: CDR1 SQVTM, CDR2 ANQGSEA. 13 Jbeta primers and 60 Vbeta primers were used for the PCR. Sequencing used immunoSEQ multiplex PCR; TCRdb keeps in-frame clones, though not all of them. The sample contains approximately 180,000 clones, more than 85% of which appear only once. The V call is TRBV29-1, the J call TRBJ2-1; possibly TRBD1 for D (6 bases). Material for sequencing was PBMCs. This clonotype originated in a girl under three years old in good health and CMV-seronegative. CDR3 sequence reads: CSVESRGIGGNEQFF. CDR3 coding DNA: TGCAGCGTTGAAAGTCGGGGAATAGGGGGCAATGAGCAGTTCTTC.